The 28 T cell receptor beta chains given below trace back to one sample, sequenced in a study of breast tumors, draining lymph nodes, adjacent tissues. TCRdb re-derived calls from the multiplex PCR reads in MiXCR, one entry per CDR3 protein. The sample records roughly 260,000 distinct CDR3 sequences, 30% to 35% being singletons. Breast cancer patients provided tissue from their axillary draining lymph nodes. The sample consisted of axillary lymph node tissue. These receptors all stem from a female donor with breast cancer. Some clones in this sample may be carry-over from other donors' samples.

Notes on this clonotype: One base away lies a much larger clone, so this may be a sequencing read error. This chain connects TRBV5-1 to TRBJ2-7; D could derive from TRBD1 or TRBD2 (7 bases each). From germline, CDR1 is SGHRS and CDR2 YFSETQ. CDR3 length: 13 amino acids. The CDR3 loop reads CASKPGGANDQYF. CDR3 DNA sequence: TGCGCCAGCAAACCAGGGGGGGCAAACGACCAGTACTTC. Filled out from reference TRBV5-1 and TRBJ2-7, the complete variable domain reads KAGVTQTPRYLIKTRGQQVTLSCSPISGHRSVSWYQQTPGQGLQFLFEYFSETQRNKGNFPGRFSGRQFSNSRSEMNVSTLELGDSALYLCASKPGGANDQYFGPGTRLTVT.

For this clonotype: At one of its ends the junction is not consistent with the germline gene, which may arise from a read error. CDR3 DNA sequence: TGTGCCAGCACCGAGACGGGACTTTCCACAGATACGCGGTATTTT. Its protein is CASTETGLSTDTRYF. The V and J genes are TRBV6-2 or TRBV6-3 and TRBJ2-3, with TRBD2 as a possible D gene (6 bases). Germline CDR1 is MNHEY and CDR2 is SVGEGT. The CDR3 has 15 residues.

This clonotype was recorded at least ten times. The chain is built from TRBV20-1 and TRBJ1-5; the match to TRBD1 covers 8 bases. CDR3 length: 14 residues. V lost 4 bases and J lost 2; bases outside the gene matches: 4. CDR1 and CDR2 from the germline V gene are DFQATT and SNEGSKA (reference sequence). In DNA, the CDR3 is TGCAGTGCTACGGACAGGGTTGGCAATCAGCCCCAGCATTTT. This codes for CSATDRVGNQPQHF.

This clonotype was observed a few times. The junction shows a germline mismatch at one end, possibly a read error. V usage is TRBV5-1 and J usage is TRBJ2-2, with D perhaps matching TRBD1 or TRBD2 (6 bases each). CDR3 length equals 17 residues. Germline CDR1 and CDR2: SGHRS and YFSETQ. CDR3 protein: CASSPNPGTRDPGGLFF. Here the CDR3 DNA reads TGCGCCAGCAGCCCAAACCCCGGGACAAGGGATCCCGGGGGGCTGTTTTTT.

This clonotype came up many times. This chain links TRBV24-1 with TRBJ2-3; D might be TRBD1 or TRBD2, each matching 6 bases. V was shortened by 1 base and J by 3 bases, with 13 bases between the two germline ends. The length of the CDR3 is 16 residues. Germline CDR1 KGHDR, CDR2 SFDVKD. As DNA, the CDR3 is TGTGCCACCAGTGATTTATACCAAGGGGGGACAGATACGCAGTATTTT. Translating it yields CATSDLYQGGTDTQYF.

V usage is TRBV27 and J usage is TRBJ2-1; D is ambiguous. Germline V lookup: CDR1 MNHEY, CDR2 SMNVEV (reference sequence). The CDR3 has 13 residues. V lost 8 bases to trimming and J lost 3 bases, with 11 bases between them. The CDR3 region is CASSTSVYNEQFF. As DNA, the CDR3 is TGTGCCAGCTCAACTTCAGTCTACAATGAGCAGTTCTTC.

This clonotype has a count of ten or more. This chain connects TRBV5-4 to TRBJ2-2; tentative D call: TRBD1 (5 bases). CDR1 is SGHNT and CDR2 is YYREEE in the germline V gene (reference sequence). Between the trimmed V and J ends, which lost 0 bases and 7 bases, there was a span of 10 bases. CDR3 length: 14 amino acids. This chain's CDR3 is CASSLAARGGELFF. Here the CDR3 DNA reads TGTGCCAGCAGCTTGGCGGCTAGGGGCGGGGAGCTGTTTTTT.

In its sample, this clonotype was seen a few times. The J gene is TRBJ2-7, the V gene TRBV4-3; 9 nucleotides line up with TRBD2. J lost 2 bases, V lost 3 bases, and 5 bases had no gene match. This CDR3 region has 15 residues. Germline CDR1 reads LGHNA; CDR2 reads YSLEER. This CDR3 reads CASSQRLAGTYEQYF. In DNA form, the CDR3 reads TGCGCCAGCAGCCAGAGGCTAGCGGGAACCTACGAGCAGTACTTC.

This clonotype has a count of ten or more. This CDR3 reads CASSFSVNVGETQYF. The CDR3 DNA sequence: TGTGCCAGCAGCTTCTCCGTCAATGTGGGGGAGACCCAGTACTTC. V is TRBV7-3 and J is TRBJ2-5; D gene uncertain. The CDR3 consists of 15 residues. Trimming cost V 3 bases and J 5 bases, with 16 bases left between them. Germline V gene data show CDR1 as SGHTA and CDR2 as FQGTGA.

This clonotype has a count of ten or more. The chain joins TRBV2 to TRBJ2-7, with 7 bases fitting TRBD1. J gave up 4 bases and V 5 bases, and 11 bases lay outside the gene matches. The CDR3 sequence is 15 residues long. The germline gives CDR1 SNHLY, CDR2 FYNNEI. DNA of the CDR3: TGTGCCAGCAGTCTGGGACAGCCCCTTAGGTACGAGCAGTACTTC. Translated: CASSLGQPLRYEQYF.

This clonotype was observed a few times. Being one base from a much bigger clone, this may be a read error. The gene calls are TRBV11-3 and TRBJ2-5; the D gene is possibly TRBD1 (6 bases). This CDR3 comprises 14 residues. Germline V gene sequence: CDR1 SGHNT, CDR2 YENEEA. Between the trimmed V and J ends, which lost 3 bases and 5 bases, there was a span of 13 bases. CDR3 coding DNA: TGTGCCAGCAGCTTCTCTTACAGGGCCGAGACCCAGTACTTC. Its protein product is CASSFSYRAETQYF.

The chain links TRBV20-1 to TRBJ2-3; D possibly uses TRBD1 or TRBD2 (5 bases each). Germline V gene data show CDR1 as DFQATT and CDR2 as SNEGSKA (reference sequence). This CDR3 spans 16 amino acids. V was trimmed by 5 bases and J by 2 bases, leaving 20 bases between them. The CDR3 here is CSADRDLKGPTDTQYF. As DNA, the CDR3 is TGCAGTGCTGACCGGGACCTAAAAGGTCCCACAGATACGCAGTATTTT.

Many counts were recorded for this clonotype. This chain links TRBV9 with TRBJ2-1; D is possibly TRBD2 (5 bases). Looked up from germline, CDR1 is SGDLS and CDR2 is YYNGEE. Trimming pared 3 bases from V and 0 bases from J, leaving 13 bases between. The CDR3 sequence is 16 residues long. CDR3 region: CASSASSGYSYNEQFF. CDR3 in DNA: TGTGCCAGCAGCGCGTCAAGCGGCTACTCCTACAATGAGCAGTTCTTC.

This clonotype was seen many times. The chain uses TRBV13 and TRBJ1-5; D is unclear. V lost 10 bases and J 2 bases, leaving 15 bases between the germline ends. Germline loops: CDR1 PRHDT, CDR2 FYEKMQ (reference sequence). The CDR3 runs to 14 residues. CDR3 DNA sequence: TGTGCCAACCTGCGGGTGAAGGGCAATCAGCCCCAGCATTTT. This sequence encodes CANLRVKGNQPQHF.

Worth noting for this clonotype: This could be a read error, since a much larger clone is one nucleotide away. CDR3 sequence (DNA): TGTGCCAGCAGCGTAGGGGGAAAGGGTCAATACGAGCAGTTCTTC. It translates to CASSVGGKGQYEQFF. The chain combines TRBV9 with TRBJ2-1, with D hard to call. V lost 0 bases and J lost 10, with 17 bases in between. The length of the CDR3 is 15 residues. The germline V gene encodes CDR1 SGDLS and CDR2 YYNGEE.

This clonotype was counted many times. The chain recombines TRBV9 with TRBJ1-5; perhaps TRBD1 as D (5 bases). V was trimmed by 3 bases and J by 5 bases, leaving 18 bases between them. Looked up from germline, CDR1 is SGDLS and CDR2 is YYNGEE. This CDR3 has 16 amino acids. The DNA for the CDR3 is TGTGCCAGCAGCGCCAATCGAGGCCAGGGAGATCAGCCCCAGCATTTT. Protein product: CASSANRGQGDQPQHF.

This clonotype was picked up many times. With a much larger clone just one base away, this may be a read error. This chain joins TRBV5-1 and TRBJ1-4, with TRBD1 matching over 8 bases. This CDR3 spans 13 amino acids. The germline V gene has CDR1 SGHRS and CDR2 YFSETQ. CDR3 sequence reads: CASSQDRGENLFF. DNA for the CDR3: TGCGCCAGCAGCCAAGACAGGGGTGAAAACCTGTTTTTT.

A remark on this clonotype: The final CDR3 position lacks the conserved phenylalanine or tryptophan, pointing to a likely read error. The DNA is omitted, as the CDR3 cannot be located on it reliably, and the CDR3 follows TCRdb's listing. The V call is TRBV6-4, the J call TRBJ2-1; whether TRBD2, the table's D call, matches the DNA was not checked. The germline gives CDR1 MRHNA, CDR2 SNTAGT. Ends included, the CDR3 has 16 residues. The CDR3 is CASSGLAGATYNEQLL.

This clonotype was counted ten times or more. The chain recombines TRBV20-1 with TRBJ2-1, with 7 positions matching TRBD2. CDR3 length: 13 residues. Unmatched junction bases numbered 8, after V lost 6 bases and J lost 6 bases. Germline loops: CDR1 DFQATT, CDR2 SNEGSKA (reference sequence). As DNA, the CDR3 is TGCAGTGCCGGTGGGAGGGCCGGCAATGAGCAGTTCTTC. Translating gives CSAGGRAGNEQFF.

This clonotype was detected many times. The rearrangement joins TRBV7-3 to TRBJ2-3; D is possibly TRBD1 (6 bases). The CDR3 totals 16 residues. The V gene lost 5 bases and the J gene lost 0 bases, with 15 bases spanning the gap. Germline CDR1 is SGHTA and CDR2 is FQGTGA. In DNA, the CDR3 is TGTGCCAGCAGCCCGCGGACAGCAACTAGCACAGATACGCAGTATTTT. The encoded protein is CASSPRTATSTDTQYF.

This clonotype was counted at least ten times. This rearrangement joins TRBV5-5 to TRBJ2-1; 12 bases line up with TRBD2. This CDR3 comprises 16 residues. Looked up from germline, CDR1 is SGHKS and CDR2 is YYEKEE (reference sequence). J gave up 7 bases and V 0 bases, and 5 bases lay outside the gene matches. The CDR3 is CASSLGLAGESNEQFF. The CDR3 nucleotides read TGTGCCAGCAGCTTGGGACTAGCGGGAGAGTCGAATGAGCAGTTCTTC.

This clonotype was seen at least ten times. The chain links TRBV20-1 to TRBJ2-7; no definite D call. This CDR3 is built from 11 residues. Trimming stripped 3 bases from V and 3 bases from J, with 6 bases between. Germline CDR1 DFQATT, CDR2 SNEGSKA (reference sequence). The CDR3 reads CSARAVYEQYF. In DNA form, the CDR3 reads TGCAGTGCTAGGGCGGTCTACGAGCAGTACTTC.

The V call is TRBV24-1, the J call TRBJ2-3, with D maybe TRBD2 (7 bases). The V end was cut by 6 bases, the J end by 4 bases, with 13 bases between. Germline V gene data show CDR1 as KGHDR and CDR2 as SFDVKD. The CDR3 runs to 14 residues. In DNA, the CDR3 is TGTGCCACCAGTCGTAAAGGGGGGGCAGATACGCAGTATTTT. Its translation: CATSRKGGADTQYF.

Of note for this clonotype: Possible read error: a much larger clone is one base away. CDR3 in DNA: TGTGCCAGCAGCTTAGGGACAGCGAGGAATCAGCCCCAGCATTTT. It encodes CASSLGTARNQPQHF. This chain joins TRBV5-5 and TRBJ1-5; 7 bases match TRBD1. Germline V lookup: CDR1 SGHKS, CDR2 YYEKEE (reference sequence). There are 15 residues in the CDR3. Trimming cost V 2 bases and J 4 bases; bases outside gene matches: 6.

This clonotype was picked up many times. The chain is built from TRBV12-3 or TRBV12-4 and TRBJ2-1, with 10 nucleotides matching TRBD1. CDR3 length: 12 amino acids. V trimming: 6 bases; J trimming: 14 bases; junction bases outside the gene matches: 7. As DNA, the CDR3 is TGTGCCAGCAGCCTCGACAGGGGGCAGGAGTTCTTC. Translation gives CASSLDRGQEFF.

About this clonotype: This may be a read error: a much more frequent sequence differs by one nucleotide. This chain joins TRBV9 and TRBJ2-1; D may be TRBD1 or TRBD2 (7 bases each). The CDR3 consists of 16 residues. Per the germline V gene, CDR1 is SGDLS and CDR2 is YYNGEE. The CDR3: CASSDGRGGTYNAQFF. CDR3 coding DNA: TGTGCCAGCAGCGACGGCAGGGGGGGCACCTACAATGCGCAGTTCTTC.

This clonotype appeared many times. The chain recombines TRBV11-2 with TRBJ2-3; D is perhaps TRBD2 (6 bases). The CDR3 contains 16 residues. Germline V gene data show CDR1 as SGHAT and CDR2 as FQNNGV. Trimming removed 2 bases at V and 0 bases at J, with 12 bases between. The CDR3 bases are TGTGCCAGCAGCTTAAACGCGGGACTTAGCACAGATACGCAGTATTTT. This sequence encodes CASSLNAGLSTDTQYF.

This clonotype was counted at least ten times. The chain links TRBV20-1 to TRBJ2-4, with a tentative D call TRBD1 (7 bases). The CDR3 sequence is 14 residues long. The V end was cut by 5 bases, the J end by 8 bases, with 19 bases between. Germline V CDR1 and CDR2: DFQATT, SNEGSKA (reference sequence). In nucleotides, the CDR3 is TGCAGTGCTGGAAAGAACAGGGGCGGGGACATTCAGTACTTC. It encodes CSAGKNRGGDIQYF.